The rows below give T cell receptor beta chains drawn from one sample of a study of technical replicates of blood from a few donors. TCRdb keeps only in-frame clones here, not all; method: immunoSEQ multiplex PCR. This sample has 8,000 to 9,000 clones, with 90% found just once. The sequencing sample was made of PBMCs. These receptors were collected from a human donor in good health. Each CDR3 is given with its conserved first and last residue. D genes are given only for firm matches. Expanded clones are given a class, and other clones once, few, many or no size at all.

V	size	D	J	CDR3	DNA
TRBV12-2	-	-	TRBJ2-7	CASRPTSPRSPDEQYF	TGTGCAAGTCGCCCTACCTCCCCCAGGTCCCCAGACGAGCAGTACTTC
TRBV9	once	TRBD2	TRBJ2-3	CASSTRTSGALGLTDTQYF	TGTGCCAGCAGCACACGGACTAGCGGGGCTCTAGGACTCACAGATACGCAGTATTTT
TRBV28	-	TRBD2	TRBJ2-1	CASSPAGTSGGNEQFF	TGTGCCAGCAGTCCGGCCGGGACTAGCGGGGGAAACGAGCAGTTCTTC
TRBV7-9	-	TRBD2	TRBJ2-5	CASSLSWEGLGQETQYF	TGTGCCAGCAGCTTATCGTGGGAGGGATTGGGGCAAGAGACCCAGTACTTC
TRBV14	-	-	TRBJ2-7	CASSQAGSWGYEQYF	TGTGCCAGCAGCCAAGCGGGGTCCTGGGGCTACGAGCAGTACTTC
TRBV20-1	-	-	TRBJ2-1	CSAEQGEQFF	TGCAGTGCCGAACAGGGAGAGCAGTTCTTC
TRBV28	-	-	TRBJ2-5	CASSLGGVGTQYF	TGTGCCAGCAGTTTAGGAGGGGTGGGGACCCAGTACTTC
TRBV30	-	TRBD1	TRBJ1-5	CAWTGGNSNQPQHF	TGTGCCTGGACAGGGGGCAATAGTAATCAGCCCCAGCATTTT
TRBV7-9	-	TRBD1	TRBJ1-2	CASSSTRTGGDTGGYTF	TGTGCCAGCAGCTCCACCAGGACAGGGGGTGATACGGGGGGCTACACCTTC
TRBV11-2	-	TRBD2	TRBJ2-3	CASSLGGGTDTQYF	TGTGCCAGCAGCTTAGGGGGGGGAACAGATACGCAGTATTTT